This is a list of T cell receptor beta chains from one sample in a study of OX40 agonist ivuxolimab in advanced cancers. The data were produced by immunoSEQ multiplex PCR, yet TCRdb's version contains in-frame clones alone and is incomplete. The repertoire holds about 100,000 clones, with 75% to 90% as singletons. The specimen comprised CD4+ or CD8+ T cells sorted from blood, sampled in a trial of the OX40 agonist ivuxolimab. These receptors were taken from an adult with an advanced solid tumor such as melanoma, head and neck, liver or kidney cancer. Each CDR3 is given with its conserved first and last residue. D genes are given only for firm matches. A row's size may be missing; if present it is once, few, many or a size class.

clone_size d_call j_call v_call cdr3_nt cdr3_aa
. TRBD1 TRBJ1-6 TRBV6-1 TGTGCCAGCAGAGGACGTGGACAGGGAAATTCACCCCTCCACTTT CASRGRGQGNSPLHF
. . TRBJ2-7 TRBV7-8 TGTGCCAGCAGCTTATCGCGGACAGTGTACTTC CASSLSRTVYF
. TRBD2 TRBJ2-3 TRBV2 TGTGCCAGCGGACTTAGCGGGGTATACACAGATACGCAGTATTTT CASGLSGVYTDTQYF
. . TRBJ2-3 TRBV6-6 TGTGCCAGCAGTTACTGGGAAGCAGATACGCAGTATTTT CASSYWEADTQYF
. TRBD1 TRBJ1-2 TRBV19 TGTGCCAGTAGGGTGAACCGGGACAGGGGGCCGAGGTCGGATGGCTACACCTTC CASRVNRDRGPRSDGYTF
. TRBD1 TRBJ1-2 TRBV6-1 TGTGCCAGCAGTGAGACAGGGATCTATGGCTACACCTTC CASSETGIYGYTF
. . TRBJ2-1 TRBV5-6 TGTGCCAGCAGCTACTGGGGGCCCGGCAGGGATGAGCAGTTCTTC CASSYWGPGRDEQFF
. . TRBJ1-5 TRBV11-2 TGTGCCAGCAGCCTCGAGGGGGGGGTGGGCAATCAGCCCCAGCATTTT CASSLEGGVGNQPQHF
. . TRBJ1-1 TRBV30 TGTGCCTGGACACAGTACAGGTTGAACACTGAAGCTTTCTTT CAWTQYRLNTEAFF
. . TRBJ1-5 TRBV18 TGTGCCAGCTCACCACCCGGCAATCAGCCCCAGCATTTT CASSPPGNQPQHF
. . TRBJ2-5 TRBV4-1 TGCGCCAGCAGCCAAGTTCCCTACCAAGAGACCCAGTACTTC CASSQVPYQETQYF
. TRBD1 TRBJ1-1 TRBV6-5 TGTGCCAGCAGTTACCGTGGGACAGAGAACACTGAAGCTTTCTTT CASSYRGTENTEAFF
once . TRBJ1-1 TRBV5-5 TGTGCCAGCAGCTTCCCGGGGGCGAGGACTGAAGCTTTCTTT CASSFPGARTEAFF
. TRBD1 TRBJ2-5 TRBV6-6 TGTGCCAGCAGACGACAGGGGGTTCAAGAGACCCAGTACTTC CASRRQGVQETQYF
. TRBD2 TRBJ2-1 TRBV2 TGTGCCAGCAAGGGACTAGCGGGGGGCTCCTACAATGAGCAGTTCTTC CASKGLAGGSYNEQFF
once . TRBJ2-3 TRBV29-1 TGCAGCGGTGGACAGCTCCACACAGATACGCAGTATTTT CSGGQLHTDTQYF
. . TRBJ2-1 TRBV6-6 TGTGCCAGCAGTCAACACAATGAGCAGTTCTTC CASSQHNEQFF
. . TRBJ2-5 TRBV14 TGTGCCAGCAGCCAAGCGTCGGGACCCCGATCGGAGACCCAGTACTTC CASSQASGPRSETQYF
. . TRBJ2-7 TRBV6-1 TGTGCCAGCAGTGACCTCGGGACCGCCTACGAGCAGTACTTC CASSDLGTAYEQYF
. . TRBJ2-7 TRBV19 TGTGCCAGTAGTATGGGACTCCCCGACGAGCAGTACTTC CASSMGLPDEQYF
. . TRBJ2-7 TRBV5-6 TGTGCCAGCAGCTCGGACTACGAGCAGTACTTC CASSSDYEQYF
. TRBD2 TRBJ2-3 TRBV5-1 TGCGCCAGCAGCTTGTTGACTAGCGGATTCACGATTAGCACAGATACGCAGTATTTT CASSLLTSGFTISTDTQYF
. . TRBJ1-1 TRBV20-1 TGCAGTGCTAGAGATGCCAAAAGGGCTTTCTTT CSARDAKRAFF
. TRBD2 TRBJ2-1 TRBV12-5 TGTGCTAGTGGCCAGGGACTAGCGGGGGACAATGAGCAGTTCTTC CASGQGLAGDNEQFF
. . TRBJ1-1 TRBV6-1 TGTGCCAGCAGTGAAGGAGGGGCTTTGAACACTGAAGCTTTCTTT CASSEGGALNTEAFF
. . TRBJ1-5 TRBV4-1 TGCGCCAGCAGCCAAGTGGCAGGGAGCCCCAATCAGCCCCAGCATTTT CASSQVAGSPNQPQHF
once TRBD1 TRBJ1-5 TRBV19 TGTGCCAGTACTAGGGGGCAGGGGGGACAGCCCCAGCATTTT CASTRGQGGQPQHF
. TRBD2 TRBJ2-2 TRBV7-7 TGTGCCAGCAGCCCCCGGACTAGCGGAGACCCCGGGGAGCTGTTTTTT CASSPRTSGDPGELFF
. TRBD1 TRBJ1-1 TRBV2 TGTGCCAGCATCCCCGAGGGGACAGCTAACACTGAAGCTTTCTTT CASIPEGTANTEAFF
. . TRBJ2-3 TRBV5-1 TGCGCCAGCAGTGCAAGGACTAGCACAGATACGCAGTATTTT CASSARTSTDTQYF
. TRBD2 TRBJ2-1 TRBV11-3 TGTGCCAGCAGCTTGTTGTTCGGGGGGTACAATGAGCAGTTCTTC CASSLLFGGYNEQFF
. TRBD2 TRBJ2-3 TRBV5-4 TGTGCCAGCAGCCGCTCTGGGGGGGTCACAGATACGCAGTATTTT CASSRSGGVTDTQYF
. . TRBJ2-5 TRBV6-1 TGTGCCAGCAGTTCAAAGGAGACCCAGTACTTC CASSSKETQYF
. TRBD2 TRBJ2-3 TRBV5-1 TGCGCCAGCAGCTTGGAGGGACTAGCCCCCACAGATACGCAGTATTTT CASSLEGLAPTDTQYF
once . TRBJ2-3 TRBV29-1 TGCAGCGCGCAATGGGCAGATACGCAGTATTTT CSAQWADTQYF
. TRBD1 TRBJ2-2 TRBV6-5 TGTGCCAGCAGGGACAGGAATCTGGCCGGGGAGCTGTTTTTT CASRDRNLAGELFF
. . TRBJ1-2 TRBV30 TGTGCCTGGAGTGTACTAGCAAATCCTGCTAACTATGGCTACACCTTC CAWSVLANPANYGYTF
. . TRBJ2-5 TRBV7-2 TGTGCCAGCAGCTCACTGGACCGAAGGGCGGAGACCCAGTACTTC CASSSLDRRAETQYF
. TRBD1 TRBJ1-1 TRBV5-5 TGTGCCAGCACCCTTCGGGGGACAGCCATGAACACTGAAGCTTTCTTT CASTLRGTAMNTEAFF
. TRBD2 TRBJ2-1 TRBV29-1 TGCAGCGCCAGGACTCTAAGCGGGGGTCGGGGTGAGCAGTTCTTC CSARTLSGGRGEQFF
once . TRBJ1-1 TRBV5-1 TGCGCCAGCAGCTTGCTAGGGCTAAATATGAACACTGAAGCTTTCTTT CASSLLGLNMNTEAFF
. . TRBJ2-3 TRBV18 TGTGCCAGCTCCCGCGCCGAACTTACGCAGTATTTT CASSRAELTQYF
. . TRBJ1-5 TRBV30 TGTGCCTGGAGCCTTTCTCCGAATCAGCCCCAGCATTTT CAWSLSPNQPQHF
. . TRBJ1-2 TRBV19 TGTGCCAGTAGTGCGTCAGCAGGGAACAACTATGGCTACACCTTC CASSASAGNNYGYTF
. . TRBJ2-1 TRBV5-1 TGCGCCAGCAGCTTGGCGTCCAACAATGAGCAGTTCTTC CASSLASNNEQFF